This T cell receptor beta chain was sequenced in a study of cytomegalovirus exposure and HLA in healthy donors. Points from the study as a whole: The authors considered a cluster of highly shared sequence variants likely to be a sequencing artifact. Through in vitro validation, three CMV-associated chains were shown to be specific for CMV antigens. Upon later analysis, TCR association rates were observed to vary by HLA locus, being highest for DRB1 and lowest for HLA-C.

Germline V gene sequence: CDR1 ENHRY, CDR2 SYGVKD. Trimming at V came to 3 bases and at J to 2 bases, leaving 7 bases not matched to a gene. This CDR3 is built from 16 residues. The study ran its PCR with 60 Vbeta and 13 Jbeta primers. Measured with immunoSEQ multiplex PCR; TCRdb has only the in-frame clones, and not every one. The table includes 250,000 to 350,000 clones, about four fifths detected once. On this clone itself: Its antigen remains unidentified.

The receptor was derived from a girl aged 2-15 years in good health and CMV-seronegative. V and J are TRBV10-3 and TRBJ2-7; 10 positions agree with TRBD1. The sample taken for sequencing was PBMCs. The CDR3 region is CAISEGPGQGTYEQYF. The CDR3, as DNA: TGTGCCATCAGTGAAGGTCCGGGACAGGGGACCTACGAGCAGTACTTC.